Sequencing of this T cell receptor beta chain was carried out in a study of T-cell reconstitution after alpha-beta-depleted transplantation in children. General study findings and limits: The study traced high day-60 TCRbeta diversity in some patients to surviving recipient T cells and thymic progenitors. Hyperexpanded clones declined; after one year, newly produced T cells mostly supplied diversity. Reports say that about two months after transplant, the alpha-beta T cells came out of several hundred graft clones that had expanded.

Germline lookup yields CDR1 SGDLS and CDR2 YYNGEE. The CDR3 runs 16 residues. Trimming shortened V by 0 bases and J by 3 bases, and 14 bases separated the two germline ends. The table lists this clonotype with a few counts. Antigen: not known. Unique molecular identifiers were incorporated when the TCRbeta library was constructed. MiXCR, applied by TCRdb to the PCR reads, yields one record per CDR3 protein. The sample lists about 420,000 distinct CDR3 sequences; roughly 16% were seen once. This receptor was obtained from a boy in the first two years of life who had a stem cell transplant for Wiskott-Aldrich syndrome, so the T cells may come from the graft donor. The sequenced sample was PBMCs, mostly from graft donor cells, obtained 360 days after TCRalphabeta/CD19-depleted stem cell transplant. The chain has TRBV9 and TRBJ2-3; tentatively, D is TRBD2 (5 bases). In DNA, the CDR3 is TGTGCCAGCAGCGTAGCTGGAGGTACGGCGACAGATACGCAGTATTTT. This codes for CASSVAGGTATDTQYF.